The sequence of this T cell receptor beta chain was determined in a study of T cell responses to AZD1222 COVID-19 vaccine (dated by TCRdb to about 2021). Broadly, across the study: AZD1222 recipients whose second dose came at about 4 weeks and those whose second dose came at about 12 weeks were combined into one group, since spike-specific TCR depth and breadth did not differ between the two schedules. Enrollment into the trials was organized by age into subgroups of 18-55, 56-69 and 70-plus years, and those subgroups contained roughly 140, 27 and 60 TCR-sequenced participants, respectively. A total of around 240 trial participants underwent TCR sequencing, of whom 200 to 220 received two doses of AZD1222 and some 26 received two doses of the MenACWY control vaccine. What the study reported, not specific to this receptor: Because no samples from the day 14 peak response were available, repertoires could be characterized only after the peak T cell response. Epitopes outside the regions mutated in the B.1.351 and B.1.1.7 variants were reportedly recognized by nearly half of the unique spike-specific TCRs. A significant rise in spike-specific TCR breadth and depth was observed after two AZD1222 doses relative to day 0 and relative to MenACWY recipients. Vaccine-associated CD4 TCRs spanned the whole spike protein, with dominant responses in regions 160-218 and 743-854. Conclusions about previously exposed vaccinees are limited because only five or six AZD1222 recipients were SARS-CoV-2 seropositive at baseline. Participants were mostly white British, with more females than males. The authors suggested clonal diversity may have been underestimated. In the small 56-69-year group, the increase in depth fell short of significance, most likely because of low power.

The CDR3 regions of human TCRbeta chains were subjected to immunosequencing. Processing in the source paper ran as follows. TCRs in the repertoires were compared against a reference library of SARS-CoV-2-specific TCRs that had been generated with the MIRA antigen-specificity platform. Breadth meant the fraction of unique TCRs that were SARS-CoV-2-associated, whereas depth meant the fraction of total T cells that were SARS-CoV-2-associated. Using the MIRA data, each spike-specific TCR was mapped to the spike region that the TCR reacts to and placed in a CD4 or CD8 class. Log10-transformed breadth and depth values were compared by one-way ANOVA with Sidak's multiple comparisons tests. TCRdb mirrors the immuneACCESS table, restricted to in-frame sequences. Some clones are absent from its copies; in checked studies, under half trace to an unresolved V gene, and the reason for the others is unknown. V, J and clone size are those of that table, while D and trimming were read from the DNA. Recorded for this sample are 130,000 or so clones; 93% of them occurred a single time. The ten largest clones capture roughly 5.6% of the sample.

About this clone: This clone's antigen is unknown. Qualities for individual bases were not recorded, and no much larger clone is one base off.

The time point label of this sample denotes: baseline before first vaccination. The vaccinee samples were drawn from two UK trials, COV001 and COV002, one of which was a single-blind randomized controlled phase 2/3 trial testing AZD1222 (ChAdOx1 nCoV-19) in healthy adults. Trial participant PBMC samples were collected at day 0 and day 28 after the second dose for TCRbeta chain sequencing. Trimming removed 6 bases from V and 8 bases from J, leaving 17 bases between the germline ends. The cysteine opens and the phenylalanine closes a CDR3 of 15 amino acids. Here the CDR3 DNA is all that survives: 45 bases in frame from base 1. As encoded in the germline V gene (reference sequence), CDR1 is MNHEY while CDR2 is SMNVEV.

This sequence uses TRBV27 and TRBJ1-6; no D gene can be assigned with confidence. This receptor was taken from an adult in good health. The sample was peripheral blood, taken on day 0 of AZD1222 vaccination. The bases are TGTGCCAGCAGCCTTTTCGAAAACCAGGATTCACCCCTCCACTTT. Protein translation: CASSLFENQDSPLHF.